This is a list of T cell receptor beta chains from one sample in a study of control samples from healthy donors and cancer patients. Profiled with immunoSEQ multiplex PCR; TCRdb holds only in-frame clones, not every one. Seen here are roughly 130,000 clones, 80% to 95% observed once, and the top ten hold around 2.5%. The source material was blood. Receptor source: a young man in good health. Each CDR3 is given with its conserved first and last residue. D genes are given only for firm matches. A clone size is listed for some rows: how often the clone was seen (once, few, many), or a class if it is expanded.

j_call clone_size v_call d_call cdr3_length cdr3_nt cdr3_aa
TRBJ2-1 - TRBV30 - 13 TGTGCCTGGAGTGGCCCGGCGGGCAATGAGCAGTTCTTC CAWSGPAGNEQFF
TRBJ1-1 - TRBV4-1 - 15 TGCGCCAGCAGCCAAGAAGTAGGGTTTGACACTGAAGCTTTCTTT CASSQEVGFDTEAFF
TRBJ1-2 - TRBV15 - 14 TGTGCCACCTCACCTTCGATTCAGAACTATGGCTACACCTTC CATSPSIQNYGYTF
TRBJ2-7 - TRBV30 - 12 TGTGCCTGGAGTAGGGGGTTCTACGAGCAGTACTTC CAWSRGFYEQYF
TRBJ2-7 - TRBV7-3 TRBD2 15 TGTGCCAGCAGCAAAATAGCGGGGCCAGCCTACGAGCAGTACTTC CASSKIAGPAYEQYF
TRBJ2-7 - TRBV3-1/TRBV3-2 TRBD2 15 TGTGCCAGCAGCGGACGGAGCGGGGGGTCCCACGAGCAGTACTTC CASSGRSGGSHEQYF
TRBJ2-7 - TRBV28 TRBD1 18 TGTGCCAGCAGTTCCATAATTGCGGGACAGGATCTTGCCTACGAGCAGTACTTC CASSSIIAGQDLAYEQYF
TRBJ1-1 - TRBV3-1/TRBV3-2 - 14 TGTGCCAGCAGCTCTGGGGCCCAAAGTCCTGAAGCTTTCTTT CASSSGAQSPEAFF
TRBJ2-5 - TRBV5-4 - 14 TGTGCCAGCAGCTTGGTTACAAGCCAAGAGACCCAGTACTTC CASSLVTSQETQYF
TRBJ2-7 - TRBV3-1/TRBV3-2 - 13 TGTGCCAGCAGCCCCCGGGGGCCCTACGAGCAGTACTTC CASSPRGPYEQYF
TRBJ1-1 - TRBV3-1/TRBV3-2 - 15 TGTGCCAGCAGCCAAACCGGGGCCATGAACACTGAAGCTTTCTTT CASSQTGAMNTEAFF
TRBJ1-6 - TRBV14 TRBD1 18 TGTGCCAGCAGCCAAAAGATCGGGACAGTTGGATTTGCTTCACCCCTCCACTTT CASSQKIGTVGFASPLHF
TRBJ2-3 - TRBV4-1 TRBD1 15 TGCGCCAGCAGCCTCAGGACAGGGAGCACAGATACGCAGTATTTT CASSLRTGSTDTQYF
TRBJ1-2 - TRBV6-5 - 16 TGTGCCAGCAGTTACTCGGTGGACCGGGACGGCAATGGCTACACCTTC CASSYSVDRDGNGYTF
TRBJ1-5 - TRBV5-8 - 16 TGTGCCAGCAGCGTACCTACAGGGAATGGCAATCAGCCCCAGCATTTT CASSVPTGNGNQPQHF
TRBJ1-4 - TRBV28 TRBD1 16 TGTGCCAGCAGCTGGCTACGAGGGACAGGGAATGAAAAACTGTTTTTT CASSWLRGTGNEKLFF
TRBJ2-1 few TRBV12-3/TRBV12-4 TRBD1 13 TGTGCCAGCACCACGACAGGGGTCGAGGGGCAGTTCTTC CASTTTGVEGQFF
TRBJ2-7 - TRBV7-2 - 13 TGTGCCAGCAGCTTAACGGAGACTTACGAGCAGTACTTC CASSLTETYEQYF
TRBJ2-7 - TRBV28 - 13 TGTGCCAGCAGTTTTGCAGGCTACTACGAGCAGTACTTC CASSFAGYYEQYF
TRBJ2-2 - TRBV10-3 TRBD1 14 TGTGCCATCGGAGGACAGGAAAACACCGGGGAGCTGTTTTTT CAIGGQENTGELFF
TRBJ2-2 - TRBV9 - 15 TGTGCCACTGGGCCCGAGGGACGCAACACCGGGGAGCTGTTTTTT CATGPEGRNTGELFF
TRBJ2-7 - TRBV25-1 - 16 TGTGCCAGCAGTGAATCCGCCAGAAACTTGAACTACGAGCAGTACTTC CASSESARNLNYEQYF
TRBJ2-7 - TRBV5-4 - 15 TGTGCCAGCCCCTATAGACCTGACACCTCCTACGAGCAGTACTTC CASPYRPDTSYEQYF
TRBJ1-1 - TRBV5-4 - 16 TGTGCCAGCAGCTTACCTGTGGGGACCCGTGGCACTGAAGCTTTCTTT CASSLPVGTRGTEAFF
TRBJ2-7 - TRBV12-3/TRBV12-4 TRBD2 12 TGTGCCAGCTGTCGGGGGGGCCACGAGCAGTACTTC CASCRGGHEQYF
TRBJ2-7 - TRBV15 TRBD2 15 TGTGCCACCAGCAGGACTAGCGGGGGGAACTACGAGCAGTACTTC CATSRTSGGNYEQYF
TRBJ2-1 once TRBV6-5 TRBD2 14 TGTGCCAGCAGCCTTCGGGCGGGAGGTGGTGAGCAGTTCTTC CASSLRAGGGEQFF
TRBJ2-5 - TRBV5-1 TRBD2 15 TGCGCCAGCAGCTTGGTACTAGCGCTGCAAGAGACCCAGTACTTC CASSLVLALQETQYF